Given below is one T cell receptor (beta chain) in context. This CDR3 is built from 15 residues. Germline lookup yields CDR1 MNHEY and CDR2 SVGAGI. Between the trimmed V and J ends, which lost 2 bases and 0 bases, there was a span of 9 bases. This record comes from a study of radiotherapy plus CTLA-4 blockade in lung cancer. Generated by immunoSEQ multiplex PCR, the TCRdb table keeps only in-frame clones and is missing some. The table records 40,000 to 45,000 clones, approximately 77% of them present only once. The J gene is TRBJ2-3, the V gene TRBV6-5; a possible D gene is TRBD2 (6 bases). Here the sequenced sample was peripheral blood, taken from a patient treated with radiotherapy plus ipilimumab. The receptor was derived from a human donor with non-small cell lung cancer whose response to radiotherapy plus ipilimumab could not be evaluated. CDR3 amino acids: CASSYGGTSTDTQYF. The CDR3 bases are TGTGCCAGCAGTTACGGCGGGACTAGCACAGATACGCAGTATTTT.